The source of this T cell receptor (beta chain) is a study of human T cells and chemical hapten exposure. General study points: Significantly more large CDR3 similarity clusters were formed by expanded TCRs than by controls.

The V end was cut by 4 bases, the J end by 8 bases, with 19 bases between. The CDR3 runs to 15 residues. Germline V gives CDR1 SGHDT, CDR2 YYEEEE. By share, this clonotype counts as medium-sized (0.01 to 0.1%). Its antigen is not known. TCRdb re-called the RACE reads through MiXCR, storing one row per CDR3 protein. This table holds over 11,000 distinct CDR3 sequences, 15% to 20% found once. Described time point: patch test 1, 2 weeks after DPC sensitization. As to treatment: therapeutic diphenylcyclopropenone sensitization with weekly scalp DPC. The clonotype originates from a woman aged 25 to 39 with alopecia areata. Some clones in this sample may be carry-over from other donors' samples. This rearrangement joins TRBV5-6 to TRBJ2-1; D is perhaps TRBD2 (6 bases). This specimen was whole blood, taken in connection with sensitization to the hapten diphenylcyclopropenone (DPC). The CDR3 sequence: CASSRDFSSSDEQFF. CDR3 sequence (DNA): TGTGCCAGCAGCCGGGACTTTTCCTCCTCAGATGAGCAGTTCTTC.